The source of this T cell receptor beta chain is a study of shared clonotypes between healthy human individuals. The overall study: Plates per donor: three CD4 naive, three CD4 memory, two CD8 naive, one CD8 memory.

Adult donors, all healthy and HIV-negative, had no recent acute infections or vaccinations. Study-wide findings and caveats: Clonotype sharing across donors was expected to vary with sequencing depth.

The germline CDR1 and CDR2 sequences are MNHNY and SVGAGI (reference sequence). The CDR3 contains 16 residues. Trimming pared 2 bases from V and 1 base from J, leaving 13 bases between. Some clones are missing from TCRdb's copy, which holds only in-frame ones; the method was immunoSEQ multiplex PCR. The sample lists about 2 million clones, 85% to 95% occurring once. Remarks on this clone: What it binds is unknown.

The clonotype originates from a man between 18 and 29 years old in good health. The sample comprised naive CD4+ T cells sorted from blood. Specified subset: CD45RA+ positively selected. V gene TRBV6-6 combines with J gene TRBJ2-3; perhaps TRBD1 as D (6 bases). In nucleotides, the CDR3 is TGTGCCAGCAGTTACGGGACATCGCAGGGCACAGATACGCAGTATTTT. It is translated as CASSYGTSQGTDTQYF.